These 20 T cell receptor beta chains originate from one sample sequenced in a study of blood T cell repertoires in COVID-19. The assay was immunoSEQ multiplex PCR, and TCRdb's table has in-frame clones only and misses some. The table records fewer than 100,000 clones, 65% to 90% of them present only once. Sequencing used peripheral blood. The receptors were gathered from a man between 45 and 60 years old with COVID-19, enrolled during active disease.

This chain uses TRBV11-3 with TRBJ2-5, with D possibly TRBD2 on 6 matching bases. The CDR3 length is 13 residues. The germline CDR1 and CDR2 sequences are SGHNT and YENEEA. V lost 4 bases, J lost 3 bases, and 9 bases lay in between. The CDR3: CASSSPGEETQYF. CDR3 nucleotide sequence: TGTGCCAGCAGCTCCCCGGGGGAAGAGACCCAGTACTTC.

The CDR3 sequence is CASSPDRGNGEQYF. In DNA form, the CDR3 reads TGTGCCAGCAGCCCTGACAGGGGTAATGGCGAGCAGTACTTC. J is TRBJ2-7 and V is TRBV7-2, with 8 bases that match TRBD1. The CDR3 extends over 14 amino acids. Germline V gene sequence: CDR1 SGHTA, CDR2 FQGNSA. The ends lost 5 bases at V and 6 bases at J; junction bases unmatched: 9.

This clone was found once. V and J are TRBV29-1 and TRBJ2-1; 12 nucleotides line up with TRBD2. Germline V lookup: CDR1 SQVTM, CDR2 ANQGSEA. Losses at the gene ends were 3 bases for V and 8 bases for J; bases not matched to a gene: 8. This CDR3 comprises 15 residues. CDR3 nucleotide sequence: TGCAGCGTTGAGGATGGACTAGCGGGACATGATGAGCAGTTCTTC. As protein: CSVEDGLAGHDEQFF.

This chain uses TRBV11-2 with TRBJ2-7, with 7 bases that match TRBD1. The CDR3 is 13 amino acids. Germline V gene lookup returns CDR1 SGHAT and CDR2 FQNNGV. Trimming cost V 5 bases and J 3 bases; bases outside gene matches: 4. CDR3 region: CASSRGQNYEQYF. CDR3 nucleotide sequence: TGTGCCAGCAGCCGGGGACAGAACTACGAGCAGTACTTC.

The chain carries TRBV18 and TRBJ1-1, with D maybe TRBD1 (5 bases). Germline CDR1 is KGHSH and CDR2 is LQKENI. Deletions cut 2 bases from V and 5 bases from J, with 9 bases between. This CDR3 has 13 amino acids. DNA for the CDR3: TGTGCCAGCTCACCAGAGGGGAGGACTGAAGCTTTCTTT. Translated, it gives CASSPEGRTEAFF.

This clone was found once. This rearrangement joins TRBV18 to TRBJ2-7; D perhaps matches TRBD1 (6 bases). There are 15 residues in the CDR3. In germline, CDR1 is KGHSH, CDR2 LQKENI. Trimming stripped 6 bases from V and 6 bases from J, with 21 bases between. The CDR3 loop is CASSLARQARAEQYF. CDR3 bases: TGTGCCAGCTCCCTTGCTCGACAGGCAAGGGCCGAGCAGTACTTC.

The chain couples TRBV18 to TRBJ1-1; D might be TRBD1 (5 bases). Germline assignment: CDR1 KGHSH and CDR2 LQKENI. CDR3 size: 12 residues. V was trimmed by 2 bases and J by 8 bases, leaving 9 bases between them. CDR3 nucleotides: TGTGCCAGCTCACCAAGGGGTGGGGAAGCTTTCTTT. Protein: CASSPRGGEAFF.

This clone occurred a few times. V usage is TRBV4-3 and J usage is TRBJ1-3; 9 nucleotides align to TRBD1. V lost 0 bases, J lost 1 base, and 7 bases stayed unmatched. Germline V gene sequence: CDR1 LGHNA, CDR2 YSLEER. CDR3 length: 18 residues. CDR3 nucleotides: TGCGCCAGCAGCCAAGAAAGGGGACAGGGACGGTCTGGAAACACCATATATTTT. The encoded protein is CASSQERGQGRSGNTIYF.

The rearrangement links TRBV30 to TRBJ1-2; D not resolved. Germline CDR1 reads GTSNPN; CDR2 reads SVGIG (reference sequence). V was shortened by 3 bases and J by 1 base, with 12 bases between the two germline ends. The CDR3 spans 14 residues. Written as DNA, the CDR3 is TGTGCCTGGAGGAGGAGTCCCGATAACTATGGCTACACCTTC. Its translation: CAWRRSPDNYGYTF.

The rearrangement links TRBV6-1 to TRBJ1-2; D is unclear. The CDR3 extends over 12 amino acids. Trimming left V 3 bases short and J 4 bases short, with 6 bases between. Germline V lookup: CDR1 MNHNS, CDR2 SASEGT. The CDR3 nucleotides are TGTGCCAGCAGTGATCCAGGCTATGGCTACACCTTC. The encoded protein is CASSDPGYGYTF.

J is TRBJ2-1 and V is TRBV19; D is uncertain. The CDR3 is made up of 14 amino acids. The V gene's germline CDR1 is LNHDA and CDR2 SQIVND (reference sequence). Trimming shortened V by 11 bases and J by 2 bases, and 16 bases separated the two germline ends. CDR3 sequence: CASSGPRAYNEQFF. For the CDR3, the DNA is TGTGCCTCCTCGGGTCCTCGGGCCTACAATGAGCAGTTCTTC.

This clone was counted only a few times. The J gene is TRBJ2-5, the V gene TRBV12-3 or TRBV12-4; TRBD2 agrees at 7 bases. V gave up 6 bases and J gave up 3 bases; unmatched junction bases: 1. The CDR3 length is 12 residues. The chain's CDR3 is CASRGGEETQYF. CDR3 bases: TGTGCCAGCAGGGGAGGGGAAGAGACCCAGTACTTC.

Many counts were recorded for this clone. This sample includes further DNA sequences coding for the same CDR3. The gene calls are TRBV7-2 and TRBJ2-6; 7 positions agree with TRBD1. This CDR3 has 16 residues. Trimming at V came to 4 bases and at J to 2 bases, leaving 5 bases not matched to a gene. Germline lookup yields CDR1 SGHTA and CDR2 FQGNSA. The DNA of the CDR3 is TGTGCCAGCAGCTCTTCAGGGGGAACTGGGGCCAACGTCCTGACTTTC. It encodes CASSSSGGTGANVLTF.

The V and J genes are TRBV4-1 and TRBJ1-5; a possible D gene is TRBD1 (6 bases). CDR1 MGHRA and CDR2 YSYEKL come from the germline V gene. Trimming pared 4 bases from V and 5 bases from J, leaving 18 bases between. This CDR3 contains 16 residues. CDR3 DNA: TGCGCCAGCAGCCGCCAAACGACAGGAATTGATCAGCCCCAGCATTTT. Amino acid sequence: CASSRQTTGIDQPQHF.

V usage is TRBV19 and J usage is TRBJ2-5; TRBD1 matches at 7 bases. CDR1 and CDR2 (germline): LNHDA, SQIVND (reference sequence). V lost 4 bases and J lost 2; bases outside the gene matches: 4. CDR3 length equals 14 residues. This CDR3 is CASSRGTAQETQYF. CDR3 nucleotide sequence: TGTGCCAGTAGTAGGGGGACAGCTCAAGAGACCCAGTACTTC. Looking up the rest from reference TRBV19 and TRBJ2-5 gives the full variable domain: DGGITQSPKYLFRKEGQNVTLSCEQNLNHDAMYWYRQDPGQGLRLIYYSQIVNDFQKGDIAEGYSVSREKKESFPLTVTSAQKNPTAFYLCASSRGTAQETQYFGPGTRLLVL.

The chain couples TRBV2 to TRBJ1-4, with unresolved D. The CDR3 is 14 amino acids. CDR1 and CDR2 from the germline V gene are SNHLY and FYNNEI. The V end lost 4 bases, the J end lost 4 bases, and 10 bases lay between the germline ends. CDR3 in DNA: TGTGCCAGCAGTGCCTGGCGGGGTAATGAAAAACTGTTTTTT. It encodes CASSAWRGNEKLFF.

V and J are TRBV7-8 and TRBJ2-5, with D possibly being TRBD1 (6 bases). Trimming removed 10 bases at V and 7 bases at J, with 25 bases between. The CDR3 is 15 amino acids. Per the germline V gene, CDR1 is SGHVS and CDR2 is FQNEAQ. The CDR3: CATKYRASGPGTQYF. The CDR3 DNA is TGTGCCACCAAGTACAGGGCGTCGGGGCCAGGGACCCAGTACTTC.

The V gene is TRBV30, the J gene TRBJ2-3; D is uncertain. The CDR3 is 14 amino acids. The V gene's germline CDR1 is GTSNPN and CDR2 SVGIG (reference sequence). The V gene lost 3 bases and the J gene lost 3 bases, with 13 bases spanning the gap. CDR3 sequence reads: CAWRAGYATDTQYF. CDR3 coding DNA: TGTGCCTGGAGAGCCGGGTACGCGACAGATACGCAGTATTTT.

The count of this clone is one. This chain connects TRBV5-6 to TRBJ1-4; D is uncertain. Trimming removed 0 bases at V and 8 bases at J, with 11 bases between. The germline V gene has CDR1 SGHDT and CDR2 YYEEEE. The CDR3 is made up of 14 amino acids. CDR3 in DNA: TGTGCCAGCAGCTTGGGGCGGCTCAGCGAAAAACTGTTTTTT. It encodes CASSLGRLSEKLFF.

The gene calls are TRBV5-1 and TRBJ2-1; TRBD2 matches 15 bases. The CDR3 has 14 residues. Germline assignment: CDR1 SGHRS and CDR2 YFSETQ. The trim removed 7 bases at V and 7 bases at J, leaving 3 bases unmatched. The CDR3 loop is CASGLAGGPNEQFF. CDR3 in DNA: TGCGCCAGCGGACTAGCGGGAGGGCCGAATGAGCAGTTCTTC.